These 2 T cell receptor beta chains came from one sample sequenced in a study of blood T cell repertoires in COVID-19. This table comes from immunoSEQ multiplex PCR, and its TCRdb copy is limited to in-frame clones, with some not included. The sample records about 59,000 clones, 70% to 80% being singletons. What was sequenced was peripheral blood. The source of these receptors is a man aged 60-69 years with acute or convalescent COVID-19.

The V gene is TRBV28, the J gene TRBJ2-7, with 9 positions matching TRBD2. The CDR3 has 15 residues. Per the germline V gene, CDR1 is MDHEN and CDR2 is SYDVKM. Trimming at V came to 5 bases and at J to 2 bases, leaving 7 bases not matched to a gene. The CDR3 spells CASSPTSGLTYEQYF. CDR3 in DNA: TGTGCCAGCAGTCCAACTAGCGGGCTAACCTACGAGCAGTACTTC. Using reference TRBV28 and TRBJ2-7 for the parts outside the CDR3, the full variable domain is DVKVTQSSRYLVKRTGEKVFLECVQDMDHENMFWYRQDPGLGLRLIYFSYDVKMKEKGDIPEGYSVSREKKERFSLILESASTNQTSMYLCASSPTSGLTYEQYFGPGTRLTVT.

The V call is TRBV11-1, the J call TRBJ1-1; D remains ambiguous. CDR1 is SGHAT, CDR2 FQDESV, per germline (reference sequence). With 6 bases removed from V and 5 bases from J, the gap between germline ends came to 16 bases. The CDR3 length is 14 residues. The DNA for the CDR3 is TGTGCCAGCAGGCCTTCCTCAGTGAGGACTGAAGCTTTCTTT. It encodes CASRPSSVRTEAFF.